The 9 T cell receptor beta chains presented below share a single source sample, sequenced in a study of blood T cell repertoires in COVID-19. Only in-frame clones appear in the TCRdb table, and some are missing; sequencing was by immunoSEQ multiplex PCR. The sample has roughly 150,000 clones, 87% seen once; the top ten hold less than 5.5%. Source material: peripheral blood. The receptors here all came from a human donor in a cohort sampled during active COVID-19.

The CDR3 reads CASSPMSTGIGSYEQYF. Written as DNA, the CDR3 is TGTGCCAGCAGCCCTATGTCCACAGGGATTGGTTCCTACGAGCAGTACTTC. The chain couples TRBV6-2 or TRBV6-3 to TRBJ2-7; D is perhaps TRBD1 (6 bases). The CDR3 spans 17 residues. V gave up 6 bases and J gave up 1 base, with 22 bases separating them. The germline CDR1 and CDR2 sequences are MNHEY and SVGEGT.

The chain uses TRBV20-1 and TRBJ1-1; D gene uncertain. Per germline, CDR1 DFQATT and CDR2 SNEGSKA (reference sequence). The V end lost 3 bases, the J end lost 4 bases, and 15 bases lay between the germline ends. The CDR3 length is 14 residues. The CDR3 sequence: CSASPLGGGTEAFF. CDR3 in DNA: TGCAGTGCTAGTCCCTTAGGAGGAGGCACTGAAGCTTTCTTT.

In DNA form, the CDR3 reads TGTGCCACCTCCCCGGGACAGGGTCCCTACGAGCAGTACTTC. Its protein is CATSPGQGPYEQYF. The rearrangement uses TRBV27 and TRBJ2-7; TRBD1 agrees at 9 bases. The germline V gene has CDR1 MNHEY and CDR2 SMNVEV (reference sequence). The CDR3 extends over 14 amino acids. The V and J ends lost 10 bases and 2 bases, in that order; junction bases with no gene match: 9.

This chain links TRBV7-2 with TRBJ2-6; the match to TRBD1 covers 7 bases. Germline V lookup: CDR1 SGHTA, CDR2 FQGNSA. Trimming took 5 bases from V and 0 from J; bases not matched to a gene: 7. This CDR3 is 17 amino acids long. Written as DNA, the CDR3 is TGTGCCAGCAGCCGGAGGACAGGAGTCTCTGGGGCCAACGTCCTGACTTTC. This codes for CASSRRTGVSGANVLTF.

The V and J genes are TRBV7-9 and TRBJ1-1; 11 nucleotides align to TRBD1. CDR3 size: 15 residues. With V trimmed by 6 bases and J by 4 bases, 7 bases remained unmatched. CDR1 and CDR2 (germline): SEHNR, FQNEAQ (reference sequence). The CDR3, as DNA: TGTGCCAGCAGACCTGTGGACAGGGGGCCCACTGAAGCTTTCTTT. Translation: CASRPVDRGPTEAFF.

This chain links TRBV9 with TRBJ1-1; D remains unclear. Germline V gene sequence: CDR1 SGDLS, CDR2 YYNGEE. The CDR3 extends over 14 amino acids. Trimming pared 0 bases from V and 3 bases from J, leaving 9 bases between. The CDR3 protein is CASSVVGGYTEAFF. The CDR3 DNA follows: TGTGCCAGCAGCGTAGTAGGAGGGTACACTGAAGCTTTCTTT.

The rearrangement joins TRBV6-5 to TRBJ1-2; the D gene is possibly TRBD1 (5 bases). V lost 0 bases, J lost 13 bases, and 18 bases lay in between. The CDR3 is 14 amino acids. Germline lookup yields CDR1 MNHEY and CDR2 SVGAGI. The DNA of the CDR3 is TGTGCCAGCAGTTACTCAGGCTCGGGGGGGGAAAGCACCTTC. The encoded protein is CASSYSGSGGESTF.

This clone was seen only once. J is TRBJ2-6 and V is TRBV2, with 7 bases matching TRBD1. Per the germline V gene, CDR1 is SNHLY and CDR2 is FYNNEI. The CDR3 has 18 amino acids. The V and J ends lost 3 bases and 1 base, in that order; junction bases with no gene match: 9. CDR3 amino acids: CASSDATGQASGANVLTF. DNA of the CDR3: TGTGCCAGCAGTGATGCTACCGGACAGGCTTCTGGGGCCAACGTCCTGACTTTC. Full variable domain (missing parts from reference TRBV2 and TRBJ2-6): EPEVTQTPSHQVTQMGQEVILRCVPISNHLYFYWYRQILGQKVEFLVSFYNNEISEKSEIFDDQFSVERPDGSNFTLKIRSTKLEDSAMYFCASSDATGQASGANVLTFGAGSRLTVL.

The chain combines TRBV9 with TRBJ1-2, with 11 bases matching TRBD1. The CDR3 length is 16 residues. Germline trimming cut 0 bases from V and 5 bases from J; bases unmatched to any gene: 6. Germline-derived CDR1 and CDR2 are SGDLS and YYNGEE. CDR3 sequence reads: CASSVEKDRGPYGYTF. DNA for the CDR3: TGTGCCAGCAGCGTAGAAAAGGACAGGGGGCCTTATGGCTACACCTTC.